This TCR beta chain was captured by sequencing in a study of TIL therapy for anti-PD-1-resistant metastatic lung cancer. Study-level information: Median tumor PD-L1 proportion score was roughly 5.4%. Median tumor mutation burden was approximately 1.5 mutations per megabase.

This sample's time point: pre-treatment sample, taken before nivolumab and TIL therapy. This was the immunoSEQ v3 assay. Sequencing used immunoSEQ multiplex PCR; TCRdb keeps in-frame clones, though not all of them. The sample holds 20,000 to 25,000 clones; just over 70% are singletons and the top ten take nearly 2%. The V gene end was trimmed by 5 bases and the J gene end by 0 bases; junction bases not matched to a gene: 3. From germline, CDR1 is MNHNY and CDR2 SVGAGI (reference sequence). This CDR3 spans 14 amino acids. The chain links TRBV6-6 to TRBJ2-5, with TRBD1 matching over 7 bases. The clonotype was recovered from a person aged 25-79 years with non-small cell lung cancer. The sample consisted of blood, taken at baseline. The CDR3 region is CASSRGTDQETQYF. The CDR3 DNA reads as TGTGCCAGCAGTCGAGGGACAGACCAAGAGACCCAGTACTTC.